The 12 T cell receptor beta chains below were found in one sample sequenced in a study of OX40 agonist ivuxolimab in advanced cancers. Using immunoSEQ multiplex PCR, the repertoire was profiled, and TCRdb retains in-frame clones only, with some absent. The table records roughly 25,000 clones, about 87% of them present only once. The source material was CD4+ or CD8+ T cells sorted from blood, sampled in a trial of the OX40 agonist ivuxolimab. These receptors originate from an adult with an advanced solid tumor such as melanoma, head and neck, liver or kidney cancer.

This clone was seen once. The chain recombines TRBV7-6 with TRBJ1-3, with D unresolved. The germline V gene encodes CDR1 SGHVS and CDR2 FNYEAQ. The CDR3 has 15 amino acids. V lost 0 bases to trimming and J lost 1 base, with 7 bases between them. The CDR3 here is CASSLAWGSGNTIYF. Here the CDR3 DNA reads TGTGCCAGCAGCTTAGCCTGGGGATCTGGAAACACCATATATTTT.

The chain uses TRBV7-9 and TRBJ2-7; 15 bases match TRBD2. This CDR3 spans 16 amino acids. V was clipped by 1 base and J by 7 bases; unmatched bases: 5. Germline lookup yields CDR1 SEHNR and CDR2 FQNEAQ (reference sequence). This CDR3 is CASSLGYGLAGGEQYF. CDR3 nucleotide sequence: TGTGCCAGCAGCTTAGGTTATGGACTAGCGGGAGGGGAGCAGTACTTC.

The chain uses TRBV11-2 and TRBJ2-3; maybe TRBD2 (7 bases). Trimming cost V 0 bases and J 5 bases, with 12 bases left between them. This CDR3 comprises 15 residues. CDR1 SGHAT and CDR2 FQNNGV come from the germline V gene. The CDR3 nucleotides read TGTGCCAGCAGCTTAGATGGGGGGGGCTTAGATACGCAGTATTTT. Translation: CASSLDGGGLDTQYF.

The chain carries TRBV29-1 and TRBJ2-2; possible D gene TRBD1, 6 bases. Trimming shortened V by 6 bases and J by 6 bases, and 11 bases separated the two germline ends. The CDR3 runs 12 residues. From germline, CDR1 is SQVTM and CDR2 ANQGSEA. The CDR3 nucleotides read TGCAGCGTCACAGGGCCCGCCGGGGAGCTGTTTTTT. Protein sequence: CSVTGPAGELFF.

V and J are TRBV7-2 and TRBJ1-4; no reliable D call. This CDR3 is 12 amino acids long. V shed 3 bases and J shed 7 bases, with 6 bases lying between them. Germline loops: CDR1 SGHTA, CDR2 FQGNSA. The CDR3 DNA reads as TGTGCCAGCAGCTTCGGAGTTGAAAAACTGTTTTTT. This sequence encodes CASSFGVEKLFF.

The CDR3 sequence: CAGGFAGEETQYF. The CDR3 nucleotides read TGTGCCGGGGGCTTTGCGGGGGAAGAGACCCAGTACTTC. The J gene is TRBJ2-5, the V gene TRBV6-1, with D tentatively TRBD2 (7 bases). Germline loops: CDR1 MNHNS, CDR2 SASEGT. This CDR3 spans 13 amino acids. V was trimmed by 11 bases and J by 3 bases, leaving 16 bases between them.

CDR3 coding DNA: TGTGCCAGCAGTTCGACAGGCTCCTACGAGCAGTACTTC. The encoded protein is CASSSTGSYEQYF. This chain uses TRBV7-9 with TRBJ2-5; the D gene is possibly TRBD1 (6 bases). The J call may be mistaken, given a closer DNA end match to TRBJ2-7. Germline V CDR1 and CDR2: SEHNR, FQNEAQ (reference sequence). This CDR3 spans 13 amino acids.

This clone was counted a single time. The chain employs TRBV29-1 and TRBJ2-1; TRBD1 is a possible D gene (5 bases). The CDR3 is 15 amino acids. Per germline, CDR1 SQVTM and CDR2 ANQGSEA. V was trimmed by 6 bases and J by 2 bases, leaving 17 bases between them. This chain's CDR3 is CSVGGALATYNEQFF. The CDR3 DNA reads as TGCAGCGTCGGTGGGGCACTGGCCACCTACAATGAGCAGTTCTTC.

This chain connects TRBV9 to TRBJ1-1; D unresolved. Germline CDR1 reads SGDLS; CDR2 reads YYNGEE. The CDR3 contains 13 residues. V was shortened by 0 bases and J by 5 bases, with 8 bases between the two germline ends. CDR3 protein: CASSVAATTEAFF. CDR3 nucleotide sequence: TGTGCCAGCAGCGTAGCGGCAACGACTGAAGCTTTCTTT.

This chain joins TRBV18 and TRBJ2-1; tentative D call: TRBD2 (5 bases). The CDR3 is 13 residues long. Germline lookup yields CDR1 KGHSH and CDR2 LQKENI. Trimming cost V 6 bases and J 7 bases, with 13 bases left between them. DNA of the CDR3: TGTGCCAGCTCCGAGACTATCATGAATGAGCAGTTCTTC. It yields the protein CASSETIMNEQFF.

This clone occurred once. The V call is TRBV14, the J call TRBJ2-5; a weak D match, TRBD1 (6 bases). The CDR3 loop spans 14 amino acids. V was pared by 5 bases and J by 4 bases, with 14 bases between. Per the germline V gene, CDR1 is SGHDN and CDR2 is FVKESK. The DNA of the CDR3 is TGTGCCAGCAGCAATTTCGCAGGGGCAGAGACCCAGTACTTC. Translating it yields CASSNFAGAETQYF.

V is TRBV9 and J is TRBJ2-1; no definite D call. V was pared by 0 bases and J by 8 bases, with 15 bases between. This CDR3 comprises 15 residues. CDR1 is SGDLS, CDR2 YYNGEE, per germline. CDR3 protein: CASSVGVTGRYEQFF. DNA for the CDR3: TGTGCCAGCAGCGTAGGGGTCACCGGCCGATATGAGCAGTTCTTC.